This TCR beta chain was recovered during a study of T-cell reconstitution after alpha-beta-depleted transplantation in children. Overall study results and limits: High day-60 TCRbeta diversity in some patients came from surviving recipient T cells and thymic progenitors. Alpha-beta T cells about two months after transplant reportedly derived from several hundred expanded graft clones. At the one-year point after transplant, T-cell counts and TCRbeta diversity were found to come mostly from T cells that had been newly produced.

This clonotype was detected only a few times. What it binds is unknown. Unique molecular identifiers were incorporated during preparation of the TCRbeta library. One entry per CDR3 protein, called by TCRdb with MiXCR from the PCR reads. The table includes some 300,000 distinct CDR3 sequences, over 7% detected once. The length of the CDR3 is 17 residues. J was trimmed by 1 base and V by 3 bases; bases with no gene match: 7. Germline V gene data show CDR1 as LGHNA and CDR2 as YNFKEQ. The starting material was peripheral blood, obtained 360 days after TCRalphabeta/CD19-depleted stem cell transplant. The rearrangement uses TRBV4-2 and TRBJ2-7; TRBD1 agrees at 12 bases. This TCR derives from a female patient between 2 and 15 years old who had a stem cell transplant for Fanconi anemia, so the T cells may come from the graft donor. CDR3 residues: CASSHQPGQGASYEQYF. DNA for the CDR3: TGTGCCAGCAGCCATCAGCCGGGACAGGGGGCGTCCTACGAGCAGTACTTC.